A selection of T cell receptor beta chains follows, all from one sample in a study of T cells in Graves' hyperthyroidism and ophthalmopathy. TCRdb independently ran MiXCR on the multiplex PCR reads; one entry per CDR3 protein. This repertoire shows some 600,000 distinct CDR3 sequences, about 14% found once; its top ten account for roughly 5.7%. Sample: blood. These receptors were taken from a woman under 40 with Graves' hyperthyroidism that later progressed to Graves' ophthalmopathy. The conserved cysteine and the conserved F or W are not part of the CDR3 here. Each record gives: J gene, D gene, V gene, CDR3 protein. The D gene is left open where the match is weak.

J gene: TRBJ1-1; D gene: NA; V gene: TRBV2; CDR3 protein: ASAGTLGQGF
J gene: TRBJ1-2; D gene: NA; V gene: TRBV6-1; CDR3 protein: ARTDSSLTYGYT
J gene: TRBJ1-5; D gene: NA; V gene: TRBV29-1; CDR3 protein: SVVPRGDGNQPQH
J gene: TRBJ1-2; D gene: NA; V gene: TRBV19; CDR3 protein: ASSSDRSYGYT
J gene: TRBJ2-5; D gene: TRBD2; V gene: TRBV9; CDR3 protein: ASSVAAGVKETQY
J gene: TRBJ1-1; D gene: TRBD1; V gene: TRBV14; CDR3 protein: ASSKTGTGRGYTEAF
J gene: TRBJ2-1; D gene: TRBD1; V gene: TRBV10-3; CDR3 protein: ATMTGRYNEQF
J gene: NA; D gene: NA; V gene: TRBV15; CDR3 protein: ATSRDTGSSYNEQY
J gene: TRBJ1-2; D gene: NA; V gene: TRBV6-1; CDR3 protein: ASSEGSGGYT
J gene: TRBJ1-1; D gene: NA; V gene: TRBV2; CDR3 protein: ASSGSIVAF
J gene: TRBJ2-6; D gene: NA; V gene: TRBV11-2; CDR3 protein: ASSPLIKRGSTGANVLT
J gene: TRBJ1-2; D gene: TRBD1; V gene: TRBV27; CDR3 protein: ASSISGTGKGGYT
J gene: TRBJ2-7; D gene: NA; V gene: TRBV2; CDR3 protein: ASRGDTYEQY